This section outlines one TCR beta chain sequence together with its context. One end of the junction does not line up with germline, which may come from a read error. These data originate in a study of glioma-infiltrating T cells. The CDR3 covers 14 residues. Germline CDR1 and CDR2: DFQATT and SNEGSKA (reference sequence). TCR alpha and beta CDR3 regions were amplified from RNA using iRepertoire nested multiplex PCR. TCRdb recomputed calls from the multiplex PCR reads with MiXCR, one row per CDR3 protein. This table has 150,000 to 200,000 distinct CDR3 sequences, 25% to 35% appearing once. The rearrangement joins TRBV20-1 to TRBJ2-3; 8 positions match TRBD1. The origin of this receptor is a human donor with low-grade glioma or glioblastoma, undergoing nonglioma brain surgery, or in good health (not recorded which). What was sequenced was glioma tissue, nonneoplastic brain tissue, or PBMCs (not recorded which). This chain's CDR3 is CSARRTGRTDTRYF. CDR3 DNA: TGTAGTGCTAGGAGGACAGGGAGGACAGATACGCGGTATTTT.